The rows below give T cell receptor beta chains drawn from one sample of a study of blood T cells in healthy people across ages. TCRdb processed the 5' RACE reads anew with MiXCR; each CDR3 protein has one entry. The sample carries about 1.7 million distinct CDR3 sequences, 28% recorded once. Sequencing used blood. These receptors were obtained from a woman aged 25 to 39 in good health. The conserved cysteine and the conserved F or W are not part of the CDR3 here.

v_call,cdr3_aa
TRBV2,ASSDPGEY
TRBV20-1,SGRQLETQF
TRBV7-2,ASSIPGLAGGGYEQY
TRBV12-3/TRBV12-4,ASRVGTGTYQPQH
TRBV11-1,AGGEGASNYEQY
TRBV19,ASTRPGPNTEAF
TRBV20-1,SARGDSTYNEQF
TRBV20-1,SAALTSGEGLDIQY
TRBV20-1,SAKTGARGGNEQF
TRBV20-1,SARSLGGGALGGELF
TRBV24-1,ATSDPRTKNNEQF
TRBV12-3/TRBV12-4,VSGRTGVTGELF
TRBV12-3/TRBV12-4,ASSQGCWGYT
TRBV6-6,ASSQNPGQGQEQY
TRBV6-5,ASSSPRRETQY
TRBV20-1,SASGTDKYQETQY
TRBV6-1,ASREGSSLSLH
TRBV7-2,ASRAGTQTGELF
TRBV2,ASSSTSGGHQETQY
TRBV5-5,ASSKPDRALPRGYT
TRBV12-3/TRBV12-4,ASSLELASGANVLT
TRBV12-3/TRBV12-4,ASRSVGGDSYEQY
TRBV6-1,ASSRNRGIDTGELF
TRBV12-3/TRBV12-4,ASSLGGRVQPQH
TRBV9,ASSVGNGGNSPLH
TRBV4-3,ASSQDSGREDEQF
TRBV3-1,ASSQGRGHPYGYT
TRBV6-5,ASSRDTSSPLH
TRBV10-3,ASGVSGGSSEQD
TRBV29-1,SVEIGALGTEAF
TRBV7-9,ASSLQIAGGFYEQY
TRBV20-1,SARDSGAGDPDTQY
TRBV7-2,ASSLRTSTGELF
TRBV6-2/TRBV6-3,ASTTPTGVQPQH
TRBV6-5,ASTLGVSGANVLT
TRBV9,ASSPTPGQFQETQY
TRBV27,ASSKNRGNSPLH
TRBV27,ASSLFATGGFWEQF
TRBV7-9,ASSSGAYPEAF
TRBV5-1,ASSAGPNQPQH
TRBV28,ASSEDRVRNEQF
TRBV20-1,SAVTGTDYGYT
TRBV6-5,ASSRSGGLYEQY
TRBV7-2,ASSLTRTPSYEQY
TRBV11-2,ASSRRQINYGYT